Only one count was recorded for the clone carrying this T cell receptor (beta chain). No antigen is known for it. Sequencing used immunoSEQ multiplex PCR; TCRdb keeps in-frame clones, though not all of them. This sample has roughly 110,000 clones, with 70% to 80% found just once. These data come from a study of PD-1 blockade in mismatch repair-deficient tumors. Whole-study findings and limits: Tumor-resident clones, often absent from pretreatment blood, expanded after pembrolizumab and then contracted.

V lost 3 bases and J 6 bases, leaving 14 bases between the germline ends. Germline assignment: CDR1 MGHRA and CDR2 YSYEKL. The CDR3 loop spans 15 amino acids. The clonotype originates from an adult with mismatch repair-deficient cancer. This chain connects TRBV4-1 to TRBJ2-2; TRBD2 might be the D (5 bases). Sequenced material: peripheral blood, taken approximately 14 months after starting pembrolizumab. CDR3 sequence: CASSQGSGGSGELFF. CDR3 in DNA: TGCGCCAGCAGCCAGGGATCCGGAGGTTCCGGGGAGCTGTTTTTT.